This passage covers 16 T cell receptor beta chains from one sample sequenced in a study of cytomegalovirus exposure and HLA in healthy donors. Researchers ran the PCR with 60 Vbeta and 13 Jbeta primers. The method was immunoSEQ multiplex PCR; TCRdb's version includes in-frame clones alone and lacks a portion of them. This listing includes some 200,000 clones. The sample consisted of PBMCs. All receptors derive from a woman under 30 in good health and CMV-seropositive.

This chain connects TRBV27 to TRBJ2-3; TRBD1 might be the D (5 bases). Trimming pared 5 bases from V and 2 bases from J, leaving 14 bases between. From germline, CDR1 is MNHEY and CDR2 SMNVEV (reference sequence). CDR3 length equals 15 residues. The CDR3 nucleotides read TGTGCCAGCAGTCCCGGCCAGGGCAACACAGATACGCAGTATTTT. This codes for CASSPGQGNTDTQYF.

The chain is built from TRBV2 and TRBJ1-1; D is unresolved. The CDR3 covers 14 residues. The germline CDR1 and CDR2 sequences are SNHLY and FYNNEI. Trimming took 3 bases from V and 0 from J, leaving 8 bases between them. The CDR3, as DNA: TGTGCCAGCAGTGACGGGTTCCTGAACACTGAAGCTTTCTTT. It translates to CASSDGFLNTEAFF.

The J gene is TRBJ2-3, the V gene TRBV11-3; 7 nucleotides agree with TRBD2. The germline V gene has CDR1 SGHNT and CDR2 YENEEA. This CDR3 has 14 residues. J was trimmed by 4 bases and V by 1 base; bases with no gene match: 2. The CDR3 DNA is TGTGCCAGCAGCTTAGCTGCGGGGGCAGATACGCAGTATTTT. Residues: CASSLAAGADTQYF.

The rearrangement joins TRBV29-1 to TRBJ2-3; tentative D call: TRBD2 (6 bases). The CDR3 totals 14 residues. Trimming removed 5 bases at V and 3 bases at J, with 15 bases between. Germline V lookup: CDR1 SQVTM, CDR2 ANQGSEA. The CDR3 region has the DNA TGCAGCGTTTCTAGCGTGGGGAGAACAGATACGCAGTATTTT. Amino acid sequence: CSVSSVGRTDTQYF.

The chain combines TRBV7-2 with TRBJ1-1; D possibly corresponds to TRBD1 (6 bases). The V gene's germline CDR1 is SGHTA and CDR2 FQGNSA. Trimming removed 5 bases at V and 0 bases at J, with 16 bases between. This CDR3 comprises 16 residues. The CDR3 here is CASSLGGGVVNTEAFF. The CDR3 nucleotides are TGTGCCAGCAGCCTCGGGGGGGGCGTTGTGAACACTGAAGCTTTCTTT.

J is TRBJ2-7 and V is TRBV11-2; D might be TRBD1 (5 bases). V was shortened by 5 bases and J by 5 bases, with 19 bases between the two germline ends. The CDR3 extends over 15 amino acids. Germline loops: CDR1 SGHAT, CDR2 FQNNGV. CDR3 loop: CASSLPMGRSHEQYF. The DNA of the CDR3 is TGTGCCAGCAGCCTCCCAATGGGGCGATCCCACGAGCAGTACTTC.

The V call is TRBV7-6, the J call TRBJ2-2; D gene ambiguous. Trimming took off 5 bases at V and 2 bases at J, with 12 bases between the two ends. This CDR3 is 15 amino acids long. Germline V gene data show CDR1 as SGHVS and CDR2 as FNYEAQ. CDR3 region: CASSKEVENTGELFF. CDR3 coding DNA: TGTGCCAGCAGCAAAGAGGTGGAAAACACCGGGGAGCTGTTTTTT. Combining the CDR3 with reference TRBV7-6 and TRBJ2-2 gives the whole variable domain GAGVSQSPRYKVTKRGQDVALRCDPISGHVSLYWYRQALGQGPEFLTYFNYEAQQDKSGLPNDRFSAERPEGSISTLTIQRTEQRDSAMYRCASSKEVENTGELFFGEGSRLTVL.

This chain joins TRBV9 and TRBJ2-1; TRBD2 might be the D (6 bases). Between the trimmed V and J ends, which lost 0 bases and 2 bases, there was a span of 12 bases. The CDR3 runs 16 residues. CDR1 SGDLS and CDR2 YYNGEE come from the germline V gene. The CDR3 loop is CASSVELAGTYNEQFF. CDR3 in DNA: TGTGCCAGCAGCGTAGAATTGGCGGGAACCTACAATGAGCAGTTCTTC.

The chain combines TRBV5-1 with TRBJ1-6; no definite D call. Germline assignment: CDR1 SGHRS and CDR2 YFSETQ. V lost 0 bases, J lost 11 bases, and 15 bases lay in between. This CDR3 has 15 residues. CDR3 region: CASSLAAGTMAPLHF. CDR3 nucleotides: TGCGCCAGCAGCTTGGCCGCGGGTACCATGGCACCCCTCCACTTT.

The J gene is TRBJ1-2, the V gene TRBV11-3, with TRBD1 identical over 10 bases. The CDR3 extends over 17 amino acids. Germline lookup yields CDR1 SGHNT and CDR2 YENEEA. V lost 5 bases, J lost 4 bases, and 13 bases stayed unmatched. CDR3 sequence reads: CASSLHLGQGGLYGYTF. CDR3 DNA sequence: TGTGCCAGCAGCCTCCACCTTGGACAGGGGGGGCTCTATGGCTACACCTTC.

The V and J genes are TRBV30 and TRBJ2-6; D is possibly TRBD2 (7 bases). The CDR3 runs 19 residues. Trimming stripped 2 bases from V and 0 bases from J, with 20 bases between. The germline V gene encodes CDR1 GTSNPN and CDR2 SVGIG (reference sequence). In nucleotides, the CDR3 is TGTGCCTGGAGTCTTGCCGGGAGGACAGCGTTCTCTGGGGCCAACGTCCTGACTTTC. Its translation is CAWSLAGRTAFSGANVLTF.

V usage is TRBV18 and J usage is TRBJ2-7, with D possibly TRBD1 on 5 matching bases. V was clipped by 4 bases and J by 2 bases, with 12 bases between them. The germline gives CDR1 KGHSH, CDR2 LQKENI. The CDR3 has 14 amino acids. In DNA, the CDR3 is TGTGCCAGCTCACGCGACAGTCCCACCTACGAGCAGTACTTC. Amino acid sequence: CASSRDSPTYEQYF.

The chain links TRBV5-1 to TRBJ2-5; TRBD1 is a possible D gene (5 bases). Germline values: CDR1 SGHRS, CDR2 YFSETQ. V was pared by 5 bases and J by 4 bases, with 6 bases between. This CDR3 is 11 amino acids long. The chain's CDR3 is CASSRGETQYF. CDR3 bases: TGCGCCAGCAGTAGGGGAGAGACCCAGTACTTC. The full variable domain, with the rest looked up from reference TRBV5-1 and TRBJ2-5, is KAGVTQTPRYLIKTRGQQVTLSCSPISGHRSVSWYQQTPGQGLQFLFEYFSETQRNKGNFPGRFSGRQFSNSRSEMNVSTLELGDSALYLCASSRGETQYFGPGTRLLVL.

This rearrangement joins TRBV4-3 to TRBJ2-1; weak D call: TRBD1 (6 bases). Germline V gene lookup returns CDR1 LGHNA and CDR2 YSLEER. V was trimmed by 6 bases and J by 5 bases, leaving 20 bases between them. The CDR3 runs to 16 residues. DNA of the CDR3: TGCGCCAGCAGAAAACAAACAGGGCTATCGGACAATGAGCAGTTCTTC. It is translated as CASRKQTGLSDNEQFF.

The chain carries TRBV4-2 and TRBJ1-2, with 7 bases identical to TRBD1. This CDR3 is 15 amino acids long. Germline V gives CDR1 LGHNA, CDR2 YNFKEQ. V was clipped by 0 bases and J by 6 bases; unmatched bases: 7. CDR3 protein: CASSQDVTGRNGYTF. DNA of the CDR3: TGTGCCAGCAGCCAAGACGTGACAGGGAGGAATGGCTACACCTTC.

This chain uses TRBV5-6 with TRBJ1-3, with 8 bases fitting TRBD1. V dropped 2 bases and J dropped 5; count of bases not matched to a gene: 3. This CDR3 is 14 amino acids long. Germline V CDR1 and CDR2: SGHDT, YYEEEE. CDR3 loop: CASSFGQGRNTIYF. DNA of the CDR3: TGTGCCAGCAGCTTCGGACAGGGACGAAACACCATATATTTT. Using reference TRBV5-6 and TRBJ1-3 for the parts outside the CDR3, the full variable domain is DAGVTQSPTHLIKTRGQQVTLRCSPKSGHDTVSWYQQALGQGPQFIFQYYEEEERQRGNFPDRFSGHQFPNYSSELNVNALLLGDSALYLCASSFGQGRNTIYFGEGSWLTVV.